This T cell receptor (beta chain) was recovered during a study of blood T cell repertoires in COVID-19. Study information: The United States, Italy and Spain provided the acute and convalescent COVID-19 samples. From T cells, B-cell-depleted T cells, or PBMCs came the material, which was cDNA or gDNA.

As handled by the study authors: Amplification of reference gene primers was used by the study to estimate nucleated cell counts. Assay used: immunoSEQ multiplex PCR; TCRdb lists only in-frame clones, some missing. That table furnishes V, J and clone size, whereas the DNA furnished D and trimming. The table has 200,000 to 300,000 clones, roughly 86% seen once; the top ten hold under 4.5%. The CDR3 contains 14 residues. The J segment lost 2 bases and the V segment lost 4 bases, leaving 5 bases of the junction unmatched. CDR1 and CDR2 from the germline V gene are SGHKS and YYEKEE (reference sequence). This TCR came from a middle-aged man with acute or convalescent COVID-19. The sequenced sample was peripheral blood. V and J are TRBV5-5 and TRBJ2-5, with 7 bases that match TRBD1. The CDR3 here is CASSPGTAQETQYF. The CDR3 DNA sequence: TGTGCCAGCAGCCCTGGGACAGCACAAGAGACCCAGTACTTC.